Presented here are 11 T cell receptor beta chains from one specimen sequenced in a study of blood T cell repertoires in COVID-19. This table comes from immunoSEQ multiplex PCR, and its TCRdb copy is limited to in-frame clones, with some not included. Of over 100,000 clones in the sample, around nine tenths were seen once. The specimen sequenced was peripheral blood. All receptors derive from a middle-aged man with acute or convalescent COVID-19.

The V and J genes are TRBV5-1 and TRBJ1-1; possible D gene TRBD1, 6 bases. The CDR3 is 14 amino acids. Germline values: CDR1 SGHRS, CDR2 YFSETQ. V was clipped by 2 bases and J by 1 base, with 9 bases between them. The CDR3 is CASSLQGPNTEAFF. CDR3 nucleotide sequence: TGCGCCAGCAGCTTACAGGGCCCGAACACTGAAGCTTTCTTT. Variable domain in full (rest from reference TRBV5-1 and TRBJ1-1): KAGVTQTPRYLIKTRGQQVTLSCSPISGHRSVSWYQQTPGQGLQFLFEYFSETQRNKGNFPGRFSGRQFSNSRSEMNVSTLELGDSALYLCASSLQGPNTEAFFGQGTRLTVV.

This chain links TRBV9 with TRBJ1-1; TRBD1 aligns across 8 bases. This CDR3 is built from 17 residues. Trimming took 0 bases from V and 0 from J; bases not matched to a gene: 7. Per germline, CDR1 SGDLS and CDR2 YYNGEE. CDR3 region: CASSVGPGGGVNTEAFF. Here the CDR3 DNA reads TGTGCCAGCAGCGTAGGTCCAGGGGGCGGGGTGAACACTGAAGCTTTCTTT.

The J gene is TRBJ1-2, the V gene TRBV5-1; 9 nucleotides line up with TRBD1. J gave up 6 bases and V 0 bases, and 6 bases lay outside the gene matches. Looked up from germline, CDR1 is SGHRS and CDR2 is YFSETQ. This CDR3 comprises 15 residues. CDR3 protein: CASSLAGQGIDGYTF. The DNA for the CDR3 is TGCGCCAGCAGCTTGGCGGGACAGGGTATCGATGGCTACACCTTC.

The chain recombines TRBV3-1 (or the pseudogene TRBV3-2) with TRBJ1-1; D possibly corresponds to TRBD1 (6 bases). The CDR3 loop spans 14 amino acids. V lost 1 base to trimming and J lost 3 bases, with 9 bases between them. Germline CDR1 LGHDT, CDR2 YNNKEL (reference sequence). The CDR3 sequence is CASSQGDKYTEAFF. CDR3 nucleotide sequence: TGTGCCAGCAGCCAAGGGGACAAGTACACTGAAGCTTTCTTT.

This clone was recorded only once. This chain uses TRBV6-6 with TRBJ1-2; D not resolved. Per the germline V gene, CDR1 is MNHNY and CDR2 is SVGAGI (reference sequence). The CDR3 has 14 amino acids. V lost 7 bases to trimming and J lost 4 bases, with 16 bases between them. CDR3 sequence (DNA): TGTGCCAGCACCCCGGACTTCTCCCCCTATGGCTACACCTTC. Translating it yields CASTPDFSPYGYTF.

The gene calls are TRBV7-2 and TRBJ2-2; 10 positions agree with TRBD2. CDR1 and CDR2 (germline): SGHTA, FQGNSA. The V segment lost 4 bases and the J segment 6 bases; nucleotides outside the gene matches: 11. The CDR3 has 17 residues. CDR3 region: CASSSGPTSGAAGELFF. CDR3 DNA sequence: TGTGCCAGCAGCTCGGGGCCCACTAGCGGGGCGGCCGGGGAGCTGTTTTTT.

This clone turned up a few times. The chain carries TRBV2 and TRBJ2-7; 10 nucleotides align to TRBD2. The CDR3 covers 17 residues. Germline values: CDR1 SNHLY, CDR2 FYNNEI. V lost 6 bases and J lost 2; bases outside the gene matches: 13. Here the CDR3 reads CASSPSLGLANPYEQYF. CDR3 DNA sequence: TGTGCCAGCAGCCCCAGCCTGGGACTAGCGAACCCCTACGAGCAGTACTTC.

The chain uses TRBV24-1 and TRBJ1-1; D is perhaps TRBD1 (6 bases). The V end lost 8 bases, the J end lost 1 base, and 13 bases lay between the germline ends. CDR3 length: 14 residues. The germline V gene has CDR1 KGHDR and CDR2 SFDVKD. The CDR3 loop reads CATNNGQPNTEAFF. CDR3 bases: TGTGCCACCAATAATGGACAGCCGAACACTGAAGCTTTCTTT.

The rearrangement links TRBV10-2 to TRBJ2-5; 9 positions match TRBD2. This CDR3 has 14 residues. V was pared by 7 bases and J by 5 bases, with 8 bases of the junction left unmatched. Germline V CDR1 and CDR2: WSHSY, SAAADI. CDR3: CASKGTSFLETQYF. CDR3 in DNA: TGCGCCAGCAAAGGGACTAGCTTTTTGGAGACCCAGTACTTC.

For the CDR3, the DNA is TGTGCCAGCAGCCAAGAAAACAGGGGAAACACCATATATTTT. Translated, it gives CASSQENRGNTIYF. The chain couples TRBV3-1 (or the pseudogene TRBV3-2) to TRBJ1-3; D may be TRBD1 (5 bases). Germline V gives CDR1 LGHDT, CDR2 YNNKEL (reference sequence). V was shortened by 0 bases and J by 4 bases, with 7 bases between the two germline ends. The CDR3 is 14 amino acids.

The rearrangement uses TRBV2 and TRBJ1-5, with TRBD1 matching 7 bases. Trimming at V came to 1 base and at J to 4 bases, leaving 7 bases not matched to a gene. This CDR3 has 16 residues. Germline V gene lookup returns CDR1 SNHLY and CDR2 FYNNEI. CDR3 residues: CASSEGTGSGNQPQHF. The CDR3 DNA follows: TGTGCCAGCAGTGAAGGGACAGGTTCCGGGAATCAGCCCCAGCATTTT.